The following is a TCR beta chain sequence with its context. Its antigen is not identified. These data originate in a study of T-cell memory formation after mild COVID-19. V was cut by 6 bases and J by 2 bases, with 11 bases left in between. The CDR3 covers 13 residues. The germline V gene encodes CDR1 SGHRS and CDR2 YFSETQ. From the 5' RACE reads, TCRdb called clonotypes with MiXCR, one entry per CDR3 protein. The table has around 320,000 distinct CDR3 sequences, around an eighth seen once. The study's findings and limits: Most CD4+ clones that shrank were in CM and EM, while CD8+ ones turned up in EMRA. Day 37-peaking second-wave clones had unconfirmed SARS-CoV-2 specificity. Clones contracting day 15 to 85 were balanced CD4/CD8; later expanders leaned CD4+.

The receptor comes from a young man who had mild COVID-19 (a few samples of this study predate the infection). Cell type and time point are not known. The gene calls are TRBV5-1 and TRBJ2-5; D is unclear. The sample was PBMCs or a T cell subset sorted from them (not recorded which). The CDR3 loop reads CASNSGFQETQYF. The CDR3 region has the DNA TGCGCCAGCAACTCAGGTTTTCAAGAGACCCAGTACTTC.